Below, one T cell receptor beta chain is given with its context. This sample is drawn from a study of blood T cell repertoires in COVID-19. Across the whole study: Italy, Spain and the United States were the sources of the convalescent and acute COVID-19 samples.

Original data processing: By means of reference gene primer amplification, nucleated cell counts were estimated. Assay: immunoSEQ multiplex PCR; the TCRdb copy retains only in-frame clones and omits some. The V and J calls and clone size are taken from that table; D and trimming were inferred from the DNA. The sample includes 200,000 to 250,000 clones, around 87% seen only once; the top ten take more than 2.5%. CDR3 length equals 14 residues. Trimming left V 5 bases short and J 9 bases short, with 19 bases between. Germline CDR1 MNHEY, CDR2 SMNVEV (reference sequence). The sequencing input was peripheral blood. The TCR comes from a man aged 60 to 75 with acute or convalescent COVID-19. J is TRBJ1-1 and V is TRBV27, with D uncertain. The chain's CDR3 is CASSTPLAEGKAFF. As DNA, the CDR3 is TGTGCCAGCAGTACCCCCTTGGCAGAGGGAAAAGCTTTCTTT.